This TCR beta chain was observed in a study of blood T cells in healthy people across ages. Study-wide results and limits: Versus aged donors, long-lived donors had higher diversity and more naive CD4+ cells.

Total RNA extracted from each sample amounted to at least 5.5 micrograms. Trimming took 2 bases from V and 6 from J, leaving 14 bases between them. Per germline, CDR1 LGHNA and CDR2 YSLEER. This CDR3 spans 16 amino acids. Primed by a sample-barcoded 5' primer and a J-beta primer mix, a second PCR proceeded for roughly 7 to 12 cycles. Every molecule of cDNA carried a tag from a template-switch adaptor with 12 random nucleotides. Each sample yielded at least 2.5 million CDR3-containing paired-end reads. TCRdb used MiXCR to reprocess the 5' RACE reads, holding one entry per CDR3 protein. The sample records about 1.8 million distinct CDR3 sequences, roughly 52% being singletons. This clonotype was observed a handful of times. Its antigen is currently unknown.

The V gene is TRBV4-3, the J gene TRBJ1-6; D possibly corresponds to TRBD1 (6 bases). Sequencing was carried out using blood. The TCR comes from a woman aged 40 to 50 in good health. The CDR3 sequence: CASSQPGQYPNSPLHF. The CDR3 DNA is TGCGCCAGCAGCCAACCTGGACAGTACCCTAATTCACCCCTCCACTTT.